This entry lists 15 T cell receptor beta chains sequenced from one sample in a study of shared clonotypes between healthy human individuals. This table comes from immunoSEQ multiplex PCR, and its TCRdb copy is limited to in-frame clones, with some not included. The sample lists 2 million to 2.5 million clones, less than 95% occurring once. Sequencing input: naive CD4+ T cells from PBMCs. Subset specified: CD45RA+ positively selected. The receptor set was obtained from a man aged 18 to 29 in good health. Some clones in this sample may be carry-over from other donors' samples.

This chain joins TRBV5-8 and TRBJ1-1; a weak D match, TRBD1 (5 bases). CDR3 length: 14 amino acids. V was cut by 2 bases and J by 5 bases, with 13 bases left in between. CDR1 and CDR2 from the germline V gene are SGHTS and YDEGEE. The CDR3 spells CASSLDRDGTEAFF. The CDR3 DNA is TGTGCCAGCAGCTTAGACAGAGACGGAACTGAAGCTTTCTTT.

The rearrangement uses TRBV5-1 and TRBJ1-1; no clear D gene. This CDR3 is built from 13 residues. Germline CDR1 and CDR2: SGHRS and YFSETQ. Deletions cut 3 bases from V and 6 bases from J, with 12 bases between. The CDR3 DNA sequence: TGCGCCAGCAGCTCCGACGTAGCCGCTGAAGCTTTCTTT. Translated, it gives CASSSDVAAEAFF.

The chain combines TRBV2 with TRBJ1-1; 9 nucleotides agree with TRBD1. V lost 4 bases to trimming and J lost 0 bases; unmatched junction nucleotides: 9. Germline V gene sequence: CDR1 SNHLY, CDR2 FYNNEI. CDR3 size: 17 residues. The CDR3 protein is CASSGDRGLLVNTEAFF. CDR3 DNA: TGTGCCAGCAGTGGCGACAGGGGGTTGTTGGTGAACACTGAAGCTTTCTTT.

V usage is TRBV28 and J usage is TRBJ2-2; TRBD2 agrees at 7 bases. This CDR3 has 16 residues. Germline CDR1 reads MDHEN; CDR2 reads SYDVKM. J gave up 7 bases and V 3 bases, and 11 bases lay outside the gene matches. The CDR3 DNA reads as TGTGCCAGCAGTTTTTTCGCTGGGAGGGAGATCGGGGAGCTGTTTTTT. Protein sequence: CASSFFAGREIGELFF.

This clone was picked up one time. V usage is TRBV25-1 and J usage is TRBJ1-2; TRBD1 might be the D (5 bases). CDR3 length: 14 residues. The germline V gene encodes CDR1 MGHDK and CDR2 SYGVNS. V was shortened by 2 bases and J by 10 bases, with 17 bases between the two germline ends. CDR3 sequence reads: CASSELGTAVPYTF. The DNA for the CDR3 is TGTGCCAGCAGTGAACTCGGGACTGCGGTTCCCTACACCTTC.

The genes are TRBV19 and TRBJ1-5; no reliable D call. Per germline, CDR1 LNHDA and CDR2 SQIVND (reference sequence). This CDR3 spans 16 amino acids. V lost 5 bases, J lost 0 bases, and 14 bases lay in between. CDR3 region: CASSPPGGYSNQPQHF. The CDR3 DNA reads as TGTGCCAGTAGTCCGCCCGGCGGGTATAGCAATCAGCCCCAGCATTTT.

The chain couples TRBV9 to TRBJ2-1, with 10 bases identical to TRBD1. V dropped 8 bases and J dropped 4; count of bases not matched to a gene: 9. Germline V CDR1 and CDR2: SGDLS, YYNGEE. CDR3 length: 15 residues. The CDR3 bases are TGTGCCAGTGCCGCGGCGGGACAGGGGTACAATGAGCAGTTCTTC. Residues: CASAAAGQGYNEQFF.

Of note for this clone: The same CDR3 is also encoded by other DNA sequences in this sample. V is TRBV11-2 and J is TRBJ2-3; D is unclear. In germline, CDR1 is SGHAT, CDR2 FQNNGV. This CDR3 contains 14 residues. Trimming shortened V by 6 bases and J by 0 bases, and 10 bases separated the two germline ends. CDR3 residues: CASSFTTSTDTQYF. The CDR3 bases are TGTGCCAGCAGTTTTACGACTAGCACAGATACGCAGTATTTT.

CDR3 sequence: CASSEAPSGSTDTQYF. In nucleotides, the CDR3 is TGTGCCAGCAGTGAGGCCCCGTCGGGATCCACAGATACGCAGTATTTT. V usage is TRBV2 and J usage is TRBJ2-3; D possibly corresponds to TRBD2 (5 bases). CDR3 length: 16 amino acids. V lost 3 bases and J lost 2, with 15 bases in between. CDR1 is SNHLY and CDR2 is FYNNEI in the germline V gene.

V usage is TRBV19 and J usage is TRBJ1-2; TRBD1 is a possible D gene (5 bases). The CDR3 has 13 amino acids. Trimming took 2 bases from V and 4 from J, leaving 8 bases between them. From germline, CDR1 is LNHDA and CDR2 SQIVND (reference sequence). The CDR3 region is CASSINQGYGYTF. For the CDR3, the DNA is TGTGCCAGTAGTATAAACCAGGGCTATGGCTACACCTTC.

The rearrangement links TRBV19 to TRBJ2-3; 15 bases are a match to TRBD2. Germline values: CDR1 LNHDA, CDR2 SQIVND (reference sequence). V trimming: 0 bases; J trimming: 3 bases; junction bases outside the gene matches: 1. This CDR3 is 17 amino acids long. CDR3 region: CASSIDGLAGGTDTQYF. Here the CDR3 DNA reads TGTGCCAGTAGTATAGACGGACTAGCGGGAGGGACAGATACGCAGTATTTT.

This chain links TRBV27 with TRBJ2-2, with a weak D call TRBD1 (5 bases). This CDR3 contains 17 residues. Germline assignment: CDR1 MNHEY and CDR2 SMNVEV (reference sequence). V lost 5 bases to trimming and J lost 0 bases, with 16 bases between them. CDR3 DNA: TGTGCCAGCAGTCCGCGAGCAGGGCCTTCGAACACCGGGGAGCTGTTTTTT. Amino acids: CASSPRAGPSNTGELFF.

The CDR3 nucleotides are TGTGCCAGCACCCGAGGTCAGGGTCTGAACGAGCAGTACTTC. This sequence encodes CASTRGQGLNEQYF. This rearrangement joins TRBV28 to TRBJ2-7; D is possibly TRBD1 (5 bases). The CDR3 covers 14 residues. Trimming cost V 7 bases and J 5 bases, with 18 bases left between them. Germline V gene data show CDR1 as MDHEN and CDR2 as SYDVKM.

V gene TRBV19 combines with J gene TRBJ1-1; D is uncertain. V gave up 5 bases and J gave up 5 bases, with 18 bases separating them. The CDR3 spans 15 residues. Germline-derived CDR1 and CDR2 are LNHDA and SQIVND (reference sequence). The CDR3 spells CASSSGRGWRTEAFF. DNA of the CDR3: TGTGCCAGTAGTTCCGGGAGAGGGTGGAGGACTGAAGCTTTCTTT. The whole variable domain, filled in from reference TRBV19 and TRBJ1-1, reads DGGITQSPKYLFRKEGQNVTLSCEQNLNHDAMYWYRQDPGQGLRLIYYSQIVNDFQKGDIAEGYSVSREKKESFPLTVTSAQKNPTAFYLCASSSGRGWRTEAFFGQGTRLTVV.

The rearrangement uses TRBV5-1 and TRBJ2-3, with D uncertain. The CDR3 runs to 13 residues. Germline V gene data show CDR1 as SGHRS and CDR2 as YFSETQ. With 0 bases removed from V and 7 bases from J, the gap between germline ends came to 9 bases. The CDR3 loop reads CASSLEESNTQYF. The DNA for the CDR3 is TGCGCCAGCAGCTTGGAAGAGTCGAATACGCAGTATTTT. The full variable domain, its missing parts supplied by reference TRBV5-1 and TRBJ2-3, is KAGVTQTPRYLIKTRGQQVTLSCSPISGHRSVSWYQQTPGQGLQFLFEYFSETQRNKGNFPGRFSGRQFSNSRSEMNVSTLELGDSALYLCASSLEESNTQYFGPGTRLTVL.